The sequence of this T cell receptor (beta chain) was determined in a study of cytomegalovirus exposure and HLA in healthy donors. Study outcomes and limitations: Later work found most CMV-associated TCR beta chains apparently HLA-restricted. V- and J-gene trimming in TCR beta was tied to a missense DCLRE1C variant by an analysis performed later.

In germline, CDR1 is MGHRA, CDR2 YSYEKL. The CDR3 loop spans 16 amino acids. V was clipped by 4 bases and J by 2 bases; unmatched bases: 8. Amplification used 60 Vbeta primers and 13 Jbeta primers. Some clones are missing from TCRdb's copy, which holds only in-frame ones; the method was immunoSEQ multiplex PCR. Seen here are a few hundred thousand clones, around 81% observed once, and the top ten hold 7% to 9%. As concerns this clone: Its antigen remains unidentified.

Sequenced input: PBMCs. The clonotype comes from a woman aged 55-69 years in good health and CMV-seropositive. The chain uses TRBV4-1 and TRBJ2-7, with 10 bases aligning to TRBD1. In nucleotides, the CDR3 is TGCGCCAGCAGCCGACTTGGACAGGGGGATACCTACGAGCAGTACTTC. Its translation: CASSRLGQGDTYEQYF.